This is a list of T cell receptor beta chains from one sample in a study of T cells after yellow fever vaccination. TCRdb reanalysed the 5' RACE reads using MiXCR and keeps one entry per CDR3 protein. The table lists some 150,000 distinct CDR3 sequences, roughly 9% of them singletons. This material consisted of CD8+ T cells sorted from PBMCs, taken 45 days after the yellow fever booster vaccination. All receptors come from a man aged 18-30 years who received the YFV17D yellow fever vaccine. The CDR3 runs from the conserved cysteine through the conserved F or W. D genes are given only for firm matches. Size values are once, few and many counts, or a class for expanded clones, and some rows have none.

d_call	clone_size	v_call	j_call	cdr3_aa	cdr3_nt
-	many	TRBV20-1	TRBJ2-5	CSASNPTSRGKAQYF	TGCAGTGCTAGTAACCCAACTTCTAGGGGTAAGGCCCAGTACTTC
TRBD2	many	TRBV14	TRBJ2-1	CASSLFSGGHYNEQFF	TGTGCCAGCAGCCTCTTCAGCGGGGGGCATTACAATGAGCAGTTCTTC
TRBD1	many	TRBV29-1	TRBJ2-2	CSVDLGQGNTGELFF	TGCAGCGTTGACCTCGGACAGGGGAACACCGGGGAGCTGTTTTTT
-	-	TRBV5-1	TRBJ2-1	CASSLVSYNEQFF	TGCGCCAGCAGCTTGGTTTCCTACAATGAGCAGTTCTTC
-	-	TRBV29-1	TRBJ1-4	CSVETGQPNEKLFF	TGCAGCGTCGAGACGGGGCAGCCTAATGAAAAACTGTTTTTT
-	-	TRBV5-6	TRBJ1-1	CASSLWGLNTEAFF	TGTGCCAGCAGCTTGTGGGGGCTGAACACTGAAGCTTTCTTT
TRBD2	-	TRBV10-3	TRBJ2-3	CAISPGGEVRGDTQYF	TGTGCCATCAGTCCCGGGGGGGAGGTCCGAGGGGATACGCAGTATTTT
-	few	TRBV29-1	TRBJ1-2	CSVEQGISYGYTF	TGCAGCGTTGAACAGGGAATTAGCTATGGCTACACCTTC
-	-	TRBV5-1	TRBJ2-7	CASSLSPGETYEQYF	TGCGCCAGCAGCTTGTCGCCGGGGGAAACCTACGAGCAGTACTTC
TRBD1	few	TRBV6-5	TRBJ2-1	CASSYLTGTGEYNEQFF	TGTGCCAGCAGTTACTTGACCGGGACAGGGGAATACAATGAGCAGTTCTTC
TRBD1	few	TRBV12-3/TRBV12-4	TRBJ2-3	CASSGQVTDTQYF	TGTGCCAGCAGTGGACAGGTCACAGATACGCAGTATTTT
TRBD1	many	TRBV27	TRBJ2-1	CASSLSGTGVVDEQFF	TGTGCCAGCAGTTTGTCCGGGACAGGGGTGGTCGATGAGCAGTTCTTC
-	-	TRBV29-1	TRBJ1-1	CSAIDWSTEAFF	TGCAGCGCAATTGACTGGAGCACTGAAGCTTTCTTT
TRBD1	-	TRBV13	TRBJ2-1	CASSDATGAFNEQFF	TGTGCCAGCAGCGATGCTACAGGGGCCTTCAATGAGCAGTTCTTC
-	-	TRBV7-3	TRBJ2-1	CASSYQDNEQFF	TGTGCCAGCAGCTACCAGGACAATGAGCAGTTCTTC
TRBD1	-	TRBV6-4	TRBJ1-5	CASSTSTGGGQPQHF	TGTGCCAGCAGTACCTCGACAGGGGGTGGTCAGCCCCAGCATTTT
TRBD1	few	TRBV7-9	TRBJ2-7	CASSPYRGDEQYF	TGTGCCAGCAGCCCCTACAGGGGGGACGAGCAGTACTTC
-	few	TRBV4-1	TRBJ1-2	CASSQDWFEYYTF	TGCGCCAGCAGCCAAGATTGGTTTGAGTACTACACCTTC
-	few	TRBV4-1	TRBJ2-5	CASSQDSAVQETQYF	TGCGCCAGCAGCCAAGATTCGGCAGTCCAAGAGACCCAGTACTTC
-	few	TRBV28	TRBJ2-5	CASSFLSGANQETQYF	TGTGCCAGCAGTTTCCTCAGTGGGGCGAATCAAGAGACCCAGTACTTC
-	many	TRBV12-3/TRBV12-4	TRBJ2-1	CASSLLVTHEQFF	TGTGCCAGCAGTTTGTTAGTGACCCATGAGCAGTTCTTC
-	-	TRBV25-1	TRBJ2-3	CASSEIYPDTQYF	TGTGCCAGCAGTGAAATCTATCCAGATACGCAGTATTTT
-	-	TRBV9	TRBJ1-4	CASSVGRGRGQNEKLFF	TGTGCCAGCAGCGTAGGTCGGGGGCGCGGTCAAAATGAAAAACTGTTTTTT
TRBD1	many	TRBV7-6	TRBJ2-3	CASSTRQGGTDTQYF	TGTGCCAGCAGCACGAGACAGGGTGGAACAGATACGCAGTATTTT
TRBD1	-	TRBV20-1	TRBJ2-1	CSAREQTGDGDNEQFF	TGCAGTGCTAGAGAACAGACAGGGGATGGGGACAATGAGCAGTTCTTC
-	many	TRBV5-1	TRBJ2-2	CASRERDTGELFF	TGCGCCAGCAGGGAAAGAGACACCGGGGAGCTGTTTTTT
-	few	TRBV29-1	TRBJ2-5	CSVEEGRAGGQETQYF	TGCAGCGTTGAAGAGGGCAGAGCCGGGGGCCAAGAGACCCAGTACTTC
TRBD2	-	TRBV6-5	TRBJ2-5	CASSLGGGAGETQYF	TGTGCCAGCAGTTTGGGCGGGGGGGCTGGAGAGACCCAGTACTTC
-	few	TRBV5-5	TRBJ2-5	CASNLLAEGTQYF	TGTGCCAGCAATCTGCTGGCGGAGGGGACCCAGTACTTC
TRBD2	-	TRBV15	TRBJ2-1	CATSTQRGGTYEQFF	TGTGCCACCAGCACCCAGCGGGGGGGTACATATGAGCAGTTCTTC
-	few	TRBV5-1	TRBJ1-3	CASSSTPRDGNTIYF	TGCGCCAGCAGCTCTACGCCCAGGGATGGAAACACCATATATTTT
-	-	TRBV4-1	TRBJ2-3	CASSQGSQRTDTQYF	TGCGCCAGCAGCCAGGGCTCACAACGCACAGATACGCAGTATTTT
-	-	TRBV4-2	TRBJ2-5	CASSQEEGGKETQYF	TGTGCCAGCAGCCAAGAGGAGGGGGGAAAAGAGACCCAGTACTTC
-	few	TRBV14	TRBJ1-1	CASSQDKIKAFF	TGTGCCAGCAGCCAAGATAAAATAAAAGCTTTCTTT
-	many	TRBV6-2/TRBV6-3	TRBJ1-2	CASGQGDGYTF	TGTGCCAGCGGGCAGGGCGATGGCTACACCTTC
-	few	TRBV11-2	TRBJ2-1	CASKIGIALYNEQFF	TGTGCCAGCAAAATCGGAATAGCGTTATACAATGAGCAGTTCTTC
-	few	TRBV4-3	TRBJ2-2	CASSPGSLVKNTGELFF	TGCGCCAGCAGTCCCGGAAGTTTAGTTAAGAACACCGGGGAGCTGTTTTTT
-	many	TRBV12-3/TRBV12-4	TRBJ2-3	CASSTDTQYF	TGTGCCAGCAGCACAGATACGCAGTATTTT
TRBD1	few	TRBV7-6	TRBJ1-1	CASSPWTGDTEAFF	TGTGCCAGCAGCCCCTGGACAGGGGACACTGAAGCTTTCTTT
-	few	TRBV30	TRBJ2-1	CAWSIISRLFLYNEQFF	TGTGCCTGGAGTATAATTAGTCGGCTCTTCCTCTACAATGAGCAGTTCTTC
-	few	TRBV9	TRBJ1-1	CASSVAEETEAFF	TGTGCCAGCAGCGTAGCTGAGGAAACTGAAGCTTTCTTT
TRBD2	few	TRBV7-9	TRBJ2-5	CASSSNGLEQETQYF	TGTGCCAGCAGCTCTAACGGACTAGAGCAAGAGACCCAGTACTTC
-	-	TRBV4-3	TRBJ2-6	CASSPQLSGANVLTF	TGCGCCAGCAGCCCCCAGCTATCCGGGGCCAACGTCCTGACTTTC
-	-	TRBV12-3/TRBV12-4	TRBJ2-7	CASSDAARNEQYF	TGTGCCAGCAGCGATGCGGCCAGGAACGAGCAGTACTTC
TRBD2	few	TRBV4-3	TRBJ2-4	CASSQETSGGYRDKNIQYF	TGCGCCAGCAGCCAAGAGACTAGCGGGGGATATCGGGACAAAAACATTCAGTACTTC
TRBD2	few	TRBV9	TRBJ2-7	CASSSERGRSYEQYF	TGTGCCAGCAGCTCGGAGCGGGGGAGATCCTACGAGCAGTACTTC
-	few	TRBV4-2	TRBJ2-1	CASSLLSRNEQFF	TGTGCCAGCAGCCTCCTGTCCAGAAATGAGCAGTTCTTC
-	-	TRBV12-3/TRBV12-4	TRBJ2-3	CASSQGGDTQYF	TGTGCCAGCAGTCAGGGGGGGGATACGCAGTATTTT